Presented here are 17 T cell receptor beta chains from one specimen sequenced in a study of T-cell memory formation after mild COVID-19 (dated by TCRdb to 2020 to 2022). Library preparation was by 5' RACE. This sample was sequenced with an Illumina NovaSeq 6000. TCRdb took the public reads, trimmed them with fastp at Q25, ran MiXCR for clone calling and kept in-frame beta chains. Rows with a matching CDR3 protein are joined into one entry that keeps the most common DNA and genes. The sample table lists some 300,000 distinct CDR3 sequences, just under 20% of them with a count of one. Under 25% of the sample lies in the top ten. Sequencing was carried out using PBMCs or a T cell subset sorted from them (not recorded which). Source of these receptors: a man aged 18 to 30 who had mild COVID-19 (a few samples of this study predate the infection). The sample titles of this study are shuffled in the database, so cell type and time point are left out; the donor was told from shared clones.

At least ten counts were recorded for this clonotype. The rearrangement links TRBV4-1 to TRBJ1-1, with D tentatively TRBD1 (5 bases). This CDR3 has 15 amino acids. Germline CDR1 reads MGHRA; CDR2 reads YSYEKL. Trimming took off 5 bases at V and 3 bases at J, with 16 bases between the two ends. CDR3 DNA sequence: TGCGCCAGCAGCAGAGGGCCCGCGGGGGACACTGAAGCTTTCTTT. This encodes CASSRGPAGDTEAFF.

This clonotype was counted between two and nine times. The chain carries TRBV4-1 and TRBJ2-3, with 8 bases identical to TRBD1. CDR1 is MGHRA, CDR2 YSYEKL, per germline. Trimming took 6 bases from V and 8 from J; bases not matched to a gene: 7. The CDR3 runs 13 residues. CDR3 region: CASRKTGAGTQYF. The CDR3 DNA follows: TGCGCCAGCAGGAAGACAGGGGCAGGTACGCAGTATTTT.

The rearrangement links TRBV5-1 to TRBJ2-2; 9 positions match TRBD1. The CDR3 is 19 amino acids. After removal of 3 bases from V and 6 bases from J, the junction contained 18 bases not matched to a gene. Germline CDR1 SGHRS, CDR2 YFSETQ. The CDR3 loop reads CASSSSGTGTRLGAGELFF. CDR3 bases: TGCGCCAGCAGCTCTAGTGGGACAGGGACCCGGCTAGGCGCCGGGGAGCTGTTTTTT.

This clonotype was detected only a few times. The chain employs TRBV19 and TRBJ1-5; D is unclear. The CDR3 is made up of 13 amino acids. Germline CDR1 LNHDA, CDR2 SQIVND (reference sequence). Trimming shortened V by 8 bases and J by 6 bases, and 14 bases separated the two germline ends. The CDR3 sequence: CASGSQTVQPQHF. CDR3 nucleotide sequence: TGTGCCAGTGGGAGTCAGACTGTTCAGCCCCAGCATTTT.

In DNA, the CDR3 is TGTGCCAGCAGCAATAGCGGGGGCTCCTACGAGCAGTACTTC. This translates into CASSNSGGSYEQYF. V and J are TRBV12-3 or TRBV12-4 and TRBJ2-7; 9 bases map to TRBD2. The CDR3 extends over 14 amino acids. The J segment lost 0 bases and the V segment lost 6 bases, leaving 3 bases of the junction unmatched.

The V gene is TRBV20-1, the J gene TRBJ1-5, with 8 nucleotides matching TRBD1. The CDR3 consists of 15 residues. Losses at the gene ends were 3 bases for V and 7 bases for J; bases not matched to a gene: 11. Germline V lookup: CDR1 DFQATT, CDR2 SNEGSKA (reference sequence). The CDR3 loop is CSARLPTGGGQPQHF. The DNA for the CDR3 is TGCAGTGCTAGGCTCCCCACAGGGGGTGGACAGCCCCAGCATTTT.

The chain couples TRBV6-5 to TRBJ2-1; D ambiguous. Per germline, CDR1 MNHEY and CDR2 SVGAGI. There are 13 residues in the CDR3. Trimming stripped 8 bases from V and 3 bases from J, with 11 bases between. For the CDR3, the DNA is TGTGCCAGCGGAAATGGCGGCTACAATGAGCAGTTCTTC. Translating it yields CASGNGGYNEQFF.

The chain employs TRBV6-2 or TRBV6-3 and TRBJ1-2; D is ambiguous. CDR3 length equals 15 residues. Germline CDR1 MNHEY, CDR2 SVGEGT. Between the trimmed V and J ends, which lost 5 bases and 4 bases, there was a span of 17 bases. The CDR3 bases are TGTGCCAGCAGTCCCGTAGCATCGGGCCTCTATGGCTACACCTTC. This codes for CASSPVASGLYGYTF.

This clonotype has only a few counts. The DNA of the CDR3 is TGCGCCAGCAGAGCGGACGGGAACACCGGGGAGCTGTTTTTT. As protein: CASRADGNTGELFF. V usage is TRBV5-1 and J usage is TRBJ2-2; tentatively, D is TRBD2 (5 bases). The germline CDR1 and CDR2 sequences are SGHRS and YFSETQ. Trimming shortened V by 5 bases and J by 1 base, and 9 bases separated the two germline ends. The CDR3 is 14 residues long.

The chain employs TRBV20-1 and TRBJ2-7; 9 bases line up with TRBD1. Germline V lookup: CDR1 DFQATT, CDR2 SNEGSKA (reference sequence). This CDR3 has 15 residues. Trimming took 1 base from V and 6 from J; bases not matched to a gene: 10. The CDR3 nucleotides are TGCAGTGCTAGAGCCCTTTGGACAGGGGAATTCGAGCAGTACGTC. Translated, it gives CSARALWTGEFEQYV.

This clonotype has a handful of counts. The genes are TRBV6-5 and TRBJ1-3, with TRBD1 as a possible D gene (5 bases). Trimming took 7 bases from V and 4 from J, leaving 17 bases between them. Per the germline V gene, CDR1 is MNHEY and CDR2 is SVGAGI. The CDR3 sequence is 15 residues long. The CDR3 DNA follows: TGTGCCAGCACTCCCCGGGGGACGTCCGGAAACACCATATATTTT. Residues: CASTPRGTSGNTIYF.

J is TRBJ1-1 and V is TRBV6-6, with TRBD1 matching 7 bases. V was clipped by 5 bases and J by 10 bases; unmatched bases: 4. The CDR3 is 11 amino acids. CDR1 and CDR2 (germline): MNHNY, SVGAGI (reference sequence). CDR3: CASSPQGTAFF. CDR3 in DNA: TGTGCCAGCAGTCCACAGGGGACAGCTTTCTTT.

The CDR3: CASSLMETETQYF. For the CDR3, the DNA is TGTGCCAGCAGCTTGATGGAAACCGAGACCCAGTACTTC. This rearrangement joins TRBV11-2 to TRBJ2-5, with D hard to call. The CDR3 covers 13 residues. V was cut by 3 bases and J by 5 bases, with 10 bases left in between. CDR1 is SGHAT and CDR2 is FQNNGV in the germline V gene.

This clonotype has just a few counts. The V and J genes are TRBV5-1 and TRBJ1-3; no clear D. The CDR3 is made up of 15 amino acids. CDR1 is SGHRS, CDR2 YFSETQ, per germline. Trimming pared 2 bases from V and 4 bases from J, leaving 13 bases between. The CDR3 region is CASSFGISVGNTIYF. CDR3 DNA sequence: TGCGCCAGCAGCTTCGGGATTAGCGTGGGAAACACCATATATTTT.

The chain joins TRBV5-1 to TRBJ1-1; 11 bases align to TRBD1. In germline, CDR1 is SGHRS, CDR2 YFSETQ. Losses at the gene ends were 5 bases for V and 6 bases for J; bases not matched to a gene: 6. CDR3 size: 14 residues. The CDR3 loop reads CASRRGQGGAEAFF. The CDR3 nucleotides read TGCGCCAGCAGGCGGGGACAGGGGGGGGCTGAAGCTTTCTTT.

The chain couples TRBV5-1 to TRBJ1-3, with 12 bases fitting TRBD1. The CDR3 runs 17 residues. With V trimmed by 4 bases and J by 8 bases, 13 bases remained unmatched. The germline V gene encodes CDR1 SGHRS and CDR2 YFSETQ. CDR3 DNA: TGCGCCAGCAGCCCCACCGGGACAGGGGGCCACCGGGACACCATATATTTT. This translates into CASSPTGTGGHRDTIYF.

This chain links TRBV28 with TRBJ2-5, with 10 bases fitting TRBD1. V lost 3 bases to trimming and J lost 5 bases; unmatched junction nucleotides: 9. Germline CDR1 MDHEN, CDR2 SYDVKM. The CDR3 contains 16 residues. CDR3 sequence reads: CASSLYPTGGGETQYF. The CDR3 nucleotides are TGTGCCAGCAGTTTGTACCCGACAGGGGGCGGTGAGACCCAGTACTTC.